This passage covers 15 T cell receptor beta chains from one sample sequenced in a study of blood T cells in healthy people across ages. Then a second PCR, running about 6 to 12 cycles, was carried out with a sample-barcoded 5' primer and a J-beta primer mix. TCRdb itself ran the 5' RACE reads through MiXCR, one entry per CDR3 protein. This sample has about 900,000 distinct CDR3 sequences, with around 49% found just once. The sample comprised blood. These TCRs come from a man aged 30 to 45 in good health.

This clonotype has just a few counts. The chain uses TRBV10-3 and TRBJ1-2; possibly TRBD1 for D (5 bases). Germline CDR1 and CDR2: ENHRY and SYGVKD. The CDR3 runs 13 residues. Trimming removed 8 bases at V and 0 bases at J, with 10 bases between. The DNA for the CDR3 is TGTGCCATCTCTGGACACCCTAACTATGGCTACACCTTC. This encodes CAISGHPNYGYTF.

The gene calls are TRBV5-6 and TRBJ1-4; no reliable D call. The V and J ends lost 1 base and 0 bases respectively, with 13 bases between them. The CDR3 runs to 17 residues. Germline CDR1 SGHDT, CDR2 YYEEEE. The CDR3 sequence: CASSLPKKRATNEKLFF. The DNA for the CDR3 is TGTGCCAGCAGCTTGCCCAAGAAGAGAGCAACTAATGAAAAACTGTTTTTT.

This clonotype was counted a few times. J is TRBJ2-1 and V is TRBV7-8, with a tentative D call TRBD1 (6 bases). The germline V and J ends were trimmed by 2 bases and 0 bases, with 8 bases remaining between them. The CDR3 has 15 residues. The germline CDR1 and CDR2 sequences are SGHVS and FQNEAQ. The CDR3 DNA reads TGTGCCAGCAGCTTACTACAGGGCTCCTACAATGAGCAGTTCTTC. As protein: CASSLLQGSYNEQFF. Variable domain in full (rest from reference TRBV7-8 and TRBJ2-1): GAGVSQSPRYKVAKRGQDVALRCDPISGHVSLFWYQQALGQGPEFLTYFQNEAQLDKSGLPSDRFFAERPEGSVSTLKIQRTQQEDSAVYLCASSLLQGSYNEQFFGPGTRLTVL.

The CDR3 loop reads CASSQYRGGGQPQHF. The CDR3 nucleotides read TGCGCCAGCAGCCAGTACAGGGGGGGAGGTCAGCCCCAGCATTTT. The chain couples TRBV4-3 to TRBJ1-5, with 8 positions matching TRBD1. Germline CDR1 reads LGHNA; CDR2 reads YSLEER. The CDR3 is made up of 15 amino acids. V trimming: 3 bases; J trimming: 6 bases; junction bases outside the gene matches: 7.

The table lists this clonotype with a few counts. The V call is TRBV6-5, the J call TRBJ1-2; D gene ambiguous. The length of the CDR3 is 13 residues. Trimming shortened V by 8 bases and J by 0 bases, and 10 bases separated the two germline ends. From germline, CDR1 is MNHEY and CDR2 SVGAGI. As DNA, the CDR3 is TGTGCCAGCCACATGATAGCTAACTATGGCTACACCTTC. Protein: CASHMIANYGYTF.

This clonotype showed up just a few times. The rearrangement uses TRBV15 and TRBJ2-5, with TRBD2 as a possible D gene (5 bases). Germline CDR1 LNHNV, CDR2 YYDKDF (reference sequence). V was pared by 5 bases and J by 4 bases, with 11 bases between. The CDR3 spans 13 residues. The CDR3 sequence: CATSAGRRETQYF. The CDR3 DNA follows: TGTGCCACCAGCGCGGGTAGGAGAGAGACCCAGTACTTC.

V is TRBV9 and J is TRBJ2-5, with 11 bases identical to TRBD2. V lost 3 bases to trimming and J lost 2 bases; unmatched junction nucleotides: 6. Germline-derived CDR1 and CDR2 are SGDLS and YYNGEE. The CDR3 loop spans 16 amino acids. The CDR3 reads CASSEGLAANQETQYF. The CDR3 nucleotides read TGTGCCAGCAGCGAGGGACTAGCGGCGAATCAAGAGACCCAGTACTTC.

This clonotype was seen a few times. The chain's CDR3 is CATSDQGQGADTQYF. The CDR3 coding sequence is TGTGCCACCAGTGATCAGGGACAGGGGGCAGATACGCAGTATTTT. V gene TRBV24-1 combines with J gene TRBJ2-3, with 11 bases matching TRBD1. This CDR3 is 15 amino acids long. Germline-derived CDR1 and CDR2 are KGHDR and SFDVKD. J lost 4 bases, V lost 3 bases, and 2 bases had no gene match.

The V gene is TRBV15, the J gene TRBJ2-1; 11 bases are shared with TRBD2. CDR1 is LNHNV, CDR2 YYDKDF, per germline (reference sequence). V shed 5 bases and J 3 bases; nucleotides not matched to a gene: 6. This CDR3 has 16 amino acids. CDR3 in DNA: TGTGCCACCAGCGGATCTAGCGGGGGGCACTACAATGAGCAGTTCTTC. Translating it yields CATSGSSGGHYNEQFF.

In this sample, this clonotype turned up a few times. The chain carries TRBV29-1 and TRBJ2-3, with D maybe TRBD2 (6 bases). The CDR3 has 12 residues. The germline gives CDR1 SQVTM, CDR2 ANQGSEA. The CDR3 bases are TGCAGGGAGGGTCAGGTTGGCGATACGCAGTATTTT. It codes for CREGQVGDTQYF.

The chain carries TRBV5-1 and TRBJ2-1; TRBD1 aligns across 9 bases. V shed 10 bases and J 7 bases; nucleotides not matched to a gene: 15. Germline V gene data show CDR1 as SGHRS and CDR2 as YFSETQ. This CDR3 has 15 amino acids. Written as DNA, the CDR3 is TGCGCCCCCACTTTCACCGGGACAGGGAGGAATGAGCAGTTCTTC. It specifies CAPTFTGTGRNEQFF.

This clonotype was recorded a few times. J is TRBJ1-4 and V is TRBV11-3, with 7 bases aligning to TRBD1. This CDR3 comprises 18 residues. The V and J ends lost 5 bases and 0 bases, in that order; junction bases with no gene match: 12. CDR1 is SGHNT, CDR2 YENEEA, per germline. CDR3 amino acids: CASSRLGQTTSTNEKLFF. DNA of the CDR3: TGTGCCAGCAGCCGACTGGGACAGACCACCTCAACTAATGAAAAACTGTTTTTT.

The J gene is TRBJ2-7, the V gene TRBV2, with D maybe TRBD1 (6 bases). The CDR3 spans 14 residues. V gave up 7 bases and J gave up 0 bases, with 13 bases separating them. Germline CDR1 is SNHLY and CDR2 is FYNNEI. The CDR3, as DNA: TGTGCCAGCATAGGTACAGGGTCCTCCTACGAGCAGTACTTC. This encodes CASIGTGSSYEQYF.

This CDR3 reads CASSEGSSQYF. The CDR3 DNA follows: TGTGCCAGCAGTGAAGGCAGTTCGCAGTATTTT. The chain combines TRBV6-6 with TRBJ2-3; D is unresolved. CDR3 size: 11 residues. Germline assignment: CDR1 MNHNY and CDR2 SVGAGI (reference sequence). V was pared by 5 bases and J by 10 bases, with 10 bases between.

The chain combines TRBV20-1 with TRBJ1-2; D possibly corresponds to TRBD1 (5 bases). This CDR3 spans 13 amino acids. Germline V gives CDR1 DFQATT, CDR2 SNEGSKA (reference sequence). The CDR3 spells CSLGEGRNYGYTF. The DNA of the CDR3 is TGCAGCCTGGGTGAGGGGAGGAACTATGGCTACACCTTC.